This T cell receptor beta chain was captured by sequencing in a study of T cells in tuberculosis. Looking at the study overall: This South African cohort compared adolescents with or without latent tuberculosis against adults with active tuberculosis.

Assay used: immunoSEQ multiplex PCR; TCRdb lists only in-frame clones, some missing. The top ten clones hold roughly 7% of a sample with tens of thousands of clones, more than 90% of them seen once. Between the trimmed V and J ends, which lost 3 bases and 8 bases, there was a span of 19 bases. The CDR3 length is 15 residues. The V gene's germline CDR1 is SEHNR and CDR2 FQNEAQ (reference sequence). Broader study findings: Active tuberculosis TCR-alpha repertoires lay closer to GMM-specific TCRs than IGRA-negative controls, suggesting clonal expansion.

Regarding this clone: Its antigen is currently unknown.

The sequenced material came from PBMCs. This TCR was recovered from a donor aged 10-29 years with latent tuberculosis or without tuberculosis infection. The chain carries TRBV7-9 and TRBJ1-2; D is ambiguous. Written as DNA, the CDR3 is TGTGCCAGCAGCTTTAAAGACGGCGGAGGAGTCGGCTACACCTTC. It translates to CASSFKDGGGVGYTF.